Below are 32 T cell receptor beta chains sequenced from a single sample in a study of T cell clones after liver transplantation. Using immunoSEQ multiplex PCR, the repertoire was profiled, and TCRdb retains in-frame clones only, with some absent. This sample has 50,000 to 60,000 clones, with 70% found just once. The sequences come from CD4+ T cells from blood, collected at the roughly 16-month timepoint. These receptors originate from a human patient who received a liver transplant. The T cells may come from the graft donor.

The rearrangement uses TRBV29-1 and TRBJ2-1, with 10 positions matching TRBD1. The CDR3 extends over 13 amino acids. V shed 7 bases, J shed 6 bases, and the junction held 6 bases outside the gene matches. Germline CDR1 and CDR2: SQVTM and ANQGSEA. The CDR3 DNA is TGCAGCGCCGATCGGGACAGGGGCAATGAGCAGTTCTTC. Amino acid sequence: CSADRDRGNEQFF.

This clone appeared a single time. The chain combines TRBV19 with TRBJ1-3; no clear D. CDR3 length: 15 residues. Germline assignment: CDR1 LNHDA and CDR2 SQIVND (reference sequence). V was cut by 4 bases and J by 0 bases, with 10 bases left in between. The CDR3 spells CASSSRVSSGNTIYF. The CDR3 DNA is TGTGCCAGTAGTAGCCGCGTGTCCTCTGGAAACACCATATATTTT.

The V and J genes are TRBV6-5 and TRBJ2-1; perhaps D is TRBD1 or TRBD2 (6 bases each). The CDR3 length is 13 residues. Trimming removed 8 bases from V and 10 bases from J, with 18 bases in between. Germline CDR1 is MNHEY and CDR2 is SVGAGI. The CDR3 nucleotides are TGTGCCAGCTCCAGGAGGGGGGTTGGCGAGCAGTTCTTC. Amino acid sequence: CASSRRGVGEQFF.

This clone was observed once. The chain is built from TRBV5-1 and TRBJ2-2; D is possibly TRBD1 or TRBD2 (5 bases each). Per germline, CDR1 SGHRS and CDR2 YFSETQ. This CDR3 comprises 15 residues. Trimming removed 0 bases at V and 3 bases at J, with 9 bases between. CDR3 in DNA: TGCGCCAGCAGCTTGGCTGTGGGGGACACCGGGGAGCTGTTTTTT. It translates to CASSLAVGDTGELFF.

In its sample, this clone was seen a few times. J is TRBJ2-2 and V is TRBV5-1; D may be TRBD1 (6 bases). CDR1 and CDR2 from the germline V gene are SGHRS and YFSETQ. V shed 3 bases and J shed 3 bases, with 9 bases lying between them. The CDR3 spans 14 residues. The CDR3 DNA reads as TGCGCCAGCAGCTCTGGACAGCACACCGGGGAGCTGTTTTTT. Its protein product is CASSSGQHTGELFF.

In regard to this clone: Other nucleotide sequences in the sample specify the same CDR3. The chain combines TRBV5-1 with TRBJ1-1; the match to TRBD1 covers 8 bases. The length of the CDR3 is 14 residues. The junction had 3 bases not matched to a gene; V was cut back by 4 bases and J by 1 base. Per the germline V gene, CDR1 is SGHRS and CDR2 is YFSETQ. DNA for the CDR3: TGCGCCAGCAGCACCGGACAGGGGAACACTGAAGCTTTCTTT. The encoded protein is CASSTGQGNTEAFF. Complete variable domain (other parts from reference TRBV5-1 and TRBJ1-1): KAGVTQTPRYLIKTRGQQVTLSCSPISGHRSVSWYQQTPGQGLQFLFEYFSETQRNKGNFPGRFSGRQFSNSRSEMNVSTLELGDSALYLCASSTGQGNTEAFFGQGTRLTVV.

This clone was observed a few times. The chain employs TRBV4-3 and TRBJ2-3; TRBD2 matches at 8 bases. J lost 2 bases, V lost 0 bases, and 4 bases had no gene match. Germline V lookup: CDR1 LGHNA, CDR2 YSLEER. This CDR3 contains 16 residues. The CDR3 spells CASSQDPGLATDTQYF. The CDR3 DNA follows: TGCGCCAGCAGCCAAGACCCCGGACTAGCCACAGATACGCAGTATTTT.

The chain employs TRBV2 and TRBJ2-7; TRBD1 agrees at 8 bases. The CDR3 is made up of 11 amino acids. CDR1 SNHLY and CDR2 FYNNEI come from the germline V gene. Trimming removed 2 bases from V and 9 bases from J; junction bases left unmatched: 0. CDR3 loop: CASSEQGAQYF. For the CDR3, the DNA is TGTGCCAGCAGTGAACAGGGGGCGCAGTACTTC.

This chain links TRBV6-1 with TRBJ2-7, with D possibly being TRBD1 or TRBD2 (5 bases each). Germline CDR1 is MNHNS and CDR2 is SASEGT. The CDR3 has 15 amino acids. V was cut by 3 bases and J by 2 bases, with 14 bases left in between. CDR3 in amino acids: CASSEGPRGPYEQYF. The CDR3 coding sequence is TGTGCCAGCAGTGAGGGGCCACGGGGCCCCTACGAGCAGTACTTC.

The chain joins TRBV5-1 to TRBJ1-1; TRBD1 might be the D (6 bases). V gave up 4 bases and J gave up 3 bases, with 16 bases separating them. Per the germline V gene, CDR1 is SGHRS and CDR2 is YFSETQ. The CDR3 sequence is 15 residues long. DNA of the CDR3: TGCGCCAGCAGCCTTCGACAGGCCGGGGACACTGAAGCTTTCTTT. Translation: CASSLRQAGDTEAFF.

This clone was seen ten or more times. The rearrangement uses TRBV2 and TRBJ2-5, with 10 bases identical to TRBD1. The CDR3 is 17 amino acids. The germline gives CDR1 SNHLY, CDR2 FYNNEI. The J segment lost 1 base and the V segment lost 6 bases, leaving 11 bases of the junction unmatched. The CDR3: CASSGLLTGGFQETQYF. The CDR3 DNA reads TGTGCCAGCAGCGGACTATTGACAGGGGGCTTCCAAGAGACCCAGTACTTC.

This chain links TRBV19 with TRBJ1-6; a weak D match, TRBD1 (5 bases). This CDR3 is built from 14 residues. Germline assignment: CDR1 LNHDA and CDR2 SQIVND (reference sequence). Deletions cut 6 bases from V and 7 bases from J, with 13 bases between. The DNA for the CDR3 is TGTGCCAGTAGCGCGGGGCTCCCGAATTCACCCCTCCACTTT. Translating gives CASSAGLPNSPLHF.

The chain carries TRBV5-1 and TRBJ1-1, with TRBD1 matching over 8 bases. Germline V CDR1 and CDR2: SGHRS, YFSETQ. Trimming took 2 bases from V and 3 from J; bases not matched to a gene: 3. The CDR3 length is 14 residues. As DNA, the CDR3 is TGCGCCAGCAGCTTCCAGGGGGCAGACACTGAAGCTTTCTTT. Protein: CASSFQGADTEAFF.

The rearrangement uses TRBV19 and TRBJ1-2; perhaps TRBD1 as D (6 bases). Trimming cost V 6 bases and J 2 bases, with 10 bases left between them. In germline, CDR1 is LNHDA, CDR2 SQIVND (reference sequence). The length of the CDR3 is 13 residues. The chain's CDR3 is CASSRQENYGYTF. The CDR3 nucleotides are TGTGCCAGTAGCAGACAGGAGAACTATGGCTACACCTTC. Filled out from reference TRBV19 and TRBJ1-2, the complete variable domain reads DGGITQSPKYLFRKEGQNVTLSCEQNLNHDAMYWYRQDPGQGLRLIYYSQIVNDFQKGDIAEGYSVSREKKESFPLTVTSAQKNPTAFYLCASSRQENYGYTFGSGTRLTVV.

This chain links TRBV14 with TRBJ1-6; 8 nucleotides align to TRBD1. Germline V CDR1 and CDR2: SGHDN, FVKESK. The V gene end was trimmed by 4 bases and the J gene end by 10 bases; junction bases not matched to a gene: 6. The CDR3 spans 14 residues. The CDR3 DNA reads as TGTGCCAGCAGCCTAACAGGGGGGATCTCACCCCTCCACTTT. Its protein product is CASSLTGGISPLHF. The full variable domain, completed using reference TRBV14 and TRBJ1-6, is EAGVTQFPSHSVIEKGQTVTLRCDPISGHDNLYWYRRVMGKEIKFLLHFVKESKQDESGMPNNRFLAERTGGTYSTLKVQPAELEDSGVYFCASSLTGGISPLHFGNGTRLTVT.

This clone was seen a handful of times. The rearrangement links TRBV6-6 to TRBJ1-2; 7 positions match TRBD1. Germline CDR1 and CDR2: MNHNY and SVGAGI (reference sequence). The CDR3 has 16 residues. Losses at the gene ends were 5 bases for V and 0 bases for J; bases not matched to a gene: 9. The CDR3 sequence: CASSTDRARTNYGYTF. The DNA of the CDR3 is TGTGCCAGCAGTACCGACAGGGCCCGTACTAACTATGGCTACACCTTC.

This clone has just a few counts. The chain links TRBV29-1 to TRBJ1-2, with D possibly TRBD1 on 6 matching bases. The ends were cut back, 1 base at V and 5 bases at J, with 14 bases in the middle. The CDR3 is made up of 14 amino acids. Germline V CDR1 and CDR2: SQVTM, ANQGSEA. The CDR3 region has the DNA TGCAGCGTTGAAGGGGACACGGGGTGGTATGGCTACACCTTC. Its translation: CSVEGDTGWYGYTF.

This clone has just a few counts. The J gene is TRBJ1-2, the V gene TRBV7-9; the D is unclear. There are 15 residues in the CDR3. V shed 5 bases and J shed 2 bases, with 15 bases lying between them. Per germline, CDR1 SEHNR and CDR2 FQNEAQ (reference sequence). The CDR3 DNA sequence: TGTGCCAGCAGCCTCGCGGGGAGAATAAACTATGGCTACACCTTC. Translation: CASSLAGRINYGYTF.

The V and J genes are TRBV6-5 and TRBJ2-7, with D perhaps TRBD2 (5 bases). With 6 bases removed from V and 0 bases from J, the gap between germline ends came to 12 bases. Germline V lookup: CDR1 MNHEY, CDR2 SVGAGI. CDR3 length: 14 residues. This CDR3 is CASRTTSYSYEQYV. For the CDR3, the DNA is TGTGCCAGCAGAACCACTAGTTACTCCTACGAGCAGTACGTC.

The chain carries TRBV29-1 and TRBJ2-2; D uncertain. Germline CDR1 and CDR2: SQVTM and ANQGSEA. Trimming took off 5 bases at V and 3 bases at J, with 16 bases between the two ends. This CDR3 comprises 15 residues. The CDR3 is CSVQHLSGDTGELFF. As DNA, the CDR3 is TGCAGCGTTCAACACCTCTCGGGCGACACCGGGGAGCTGTTTTTT.

This chain uses TRBV5-1 with TRBJ2-5; either TRBD1 or TRBD2 may supply D (5 bases each). V lost 4 bases to trimming and J lost 2 bases, with 9 bases between them. The germline CDR1 and CDR2 sequences are SGHRS and YFSETQ. The CDR3 totals 13 residues. The chain's CDR3 is CASSRGTQETQYF. CDR3 nucleotide sequence: TGCGCCAGCAGCCGAGGGACGCAAGAGACCCAGTACTTC.

The CDR3 sequence: CASQEMSSGNTIYF. The CDR3 DNA is TGTGCCAGTCAAGAAATGAGCTCTGGAAACACCATATATTTT. The chain couples TRBV6-1 to TRBJ1-3; no clear D. CDR1 and CDR2 (germline): MNHNS, SASEGT. V was shortened by 9 bases and J by 0 bases, with 12 bases between the two germline ends. CDR3 size: 14 residues.

This clone was seen many times. This chain joins TRBV4-2 and TRBJ1-5; D remains unclear. Germline values: CDR1 LGHNA, CDR2 YNFKEQ. V dropped 1 base and J dropped 3 bases, with 7 bases sitting between them. This CDR3 is 14 amino acids long. CDR3 DNA sequence: TGTGCCAGCAGCCAAGCCCAGGTCAATCAGCCCCAGCATTTT. It translates to CASSQAQVNQPQHF.

This chain uses TRBV16 with TRBJ2-7; D gene ambiguous. The CDR3 spans 11 residues. Trimming removed 0 bases at V and 5 bases at J, with 2 bases between. The germline CDR1 and CDR2 sequences are KGHSY and FQNENV. CDR3 DNA: TGTGCCAGCAGCCAATCTAACGAGCAGTACTTC. The encoded protein is CASSQSNEQYF. Looking up the rest from reference TRBV16 and TRBJ2-7 gives the full variable domain: GEEVAQTPKHLVRGEGQKAKLYCAPIKGHSYVFWYQQVLKNEFKFLISFQNENVFDETGMPKERFSAKCLPNSPCSLEIQATKLEDSAVYFCASSQSNEQYFGPGTRLTVT.

J is TRBJ1-3 and V is TRBV11-3, with TRBD1 as a possible D gene (5 bases). In germline, CDR1 is SGHNT, CDR2 YENEEA. Trimming shortened V by 2 bases and J by 0 bases, and 8 bases separated the two germline ends. The CDR3 covers 15 residues. The CDR3 nucleotides are TGTGCCAGCAGCTTACAGGGAAGCTCTGGAAACACCATATATTTT. It is translated as CASSLQGSSGNTIYF.

This clone was seen a single time. This rearrangement joins TRBV10-3 to TRBJ2-7; D remains unclear. The CDR3 has 13 amino acids. Trimming pared 2 bases from V and 6 bases from J, leaving 11 bases between. Germline V gives CDR1 ENHRY, CDR2 SYGVKD. CDR3 loop: CAISEARWGEQYV. The CDR3 coding sequence is TGTGCCATCAGTGAGGCCCGTTGGGGCGAGCAGTACGTC.

This clone was observed a handful of times. This chain joins TRBV5-4 and TRBJ1-1; D perhaps matches TRBD1 (5 bases). Trimming removed 5 bases at V and 1 base at J, with 12 bases between. The CDR3 spans 14 residues. Germline V gene data show CDR1 as SGHNT and CDR2 as YYREEE (reference sequence). The DNA of the CDR3 is TGTGCCAGCAGACTCGGGACGGCGAACACTGAAGCTTTCTTT. Protein: CASRLGTANTEAFF. Together with reference TRBV5-4 and TRBJ1-1, the CDR3 gives the full variable domain: ETGVTQSPTHLIKTRGQQVTLRCSSQSGHNTVSWYQQALGQGPQFIFQYYREEENGRGNFPPRFSGLQFPNYSSELNVNALELDDSALYLCASRLGTANTEAFFGQGTRLTVV.

J is TRBJ2-5 and V is TRBV18; D not resolved. Germline CDR1 reads KGHSH; CDR2 reads LQKENI. Trimming shortened V by 4 bases and J by 1 base, and 13 bases separated the two germline ends. The CDR3 consists of 15 residues. The DNA for the CDR3 is TGTGCCAGCTCACTTTTAGGCACTGTCCAAGAGACCCAGTACTTC. This codes for CASSLLGTVQETQYF.

This chain joins TRBV7-2 and TRBJ2-3; no clear D. Trimming took 5 bases from V and 2 from J, leaving 14 bases between them. This CDR3 spans 15 amino acids. CDR1 is SGHTA, CDR2 FQGNSA, per germline. The DNA for the CDR3 is TGTGCCAGCAGCAAACCGGGTCTAGACACAGATACGCAGTATTTT. Amino acid sequence: CASSKPGLDTDTQYF. Full variable domain (rest looked up from reference TRBV7-2 and TRBJ2-3): GAGVSQSPSNKVTEKGKDVELRCDPISGHTALYWYRQSLGQGLEFLIYFQGNSAPDKSGLPSDRFSAERTGGSVSTLTIQRTQQEDSAVYLCASSKPGLDTDTQYFGPGTRLTVL.

The chain has TRBV5-5 and TRBJ1-6; TRBD1 is a possible D gene (6 bases). The CDR3 has 16 amino acids. Trimming removed 2 bases from V and 4 bases from J, with 13 bases in between. The V gene's germline CDR1 is SGHKS and CDR2 YYEKEE (reference sequence). CDR3 DNA: TGTGCCAGCAGCTTTCAACAGGGCCCATATAATTCACCCCTCCACTTT. This gives the protein CASSFQQGPYNSPLHF.

Relative to its sample, this clone is medium-sized. The rearrangement joins TRBV6-1 to TRBJ1-6; 8 bases are a match to TRBD1. CDR1 and CDR2 from the germline V gene are MNHNS and SASEGT. The CDR3 runs to 15 residues. The V segment lost 0 bases and the J segment 5 bases; nucleotides outside the gene matches: 0. CDR3 bases: TGTGCCAGCAGTGAAGCACAGGGGGATAATTCACCCCTCCACTTT. Translated, it gives CASSEAQGDNSPLHF.

This clone was seen just once. This chain connects TRBV7-9 to TRBJ2-7, with 12 bases fitting TRBD1. This CDR3 contains 16 residues. The germline CDR1 and CDR2 sequences are SEHNR and FQNEAQ (reference sequence). Germline trimming cut 3 bases from V and 5 bases from J; bases unmatched to any gene: 8. As DNA, the CDR3 is TGTGCCAGCAGCTTCGCCTCCGGGACAGGGGGCCACGAGCAGTACTTC. It yields the protein CASSFASGTGGHEQYF.